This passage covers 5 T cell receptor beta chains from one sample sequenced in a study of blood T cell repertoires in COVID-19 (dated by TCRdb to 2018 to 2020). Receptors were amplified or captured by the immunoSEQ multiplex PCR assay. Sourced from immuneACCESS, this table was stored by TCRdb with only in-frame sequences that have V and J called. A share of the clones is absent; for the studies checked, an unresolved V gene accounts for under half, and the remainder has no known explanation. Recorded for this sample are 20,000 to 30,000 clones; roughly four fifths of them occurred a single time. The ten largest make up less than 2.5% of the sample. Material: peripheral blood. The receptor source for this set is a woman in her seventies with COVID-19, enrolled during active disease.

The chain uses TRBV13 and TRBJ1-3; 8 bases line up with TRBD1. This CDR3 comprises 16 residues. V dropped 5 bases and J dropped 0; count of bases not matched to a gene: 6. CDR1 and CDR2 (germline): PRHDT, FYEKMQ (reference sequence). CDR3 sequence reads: CASSPRDRISGNTIYF. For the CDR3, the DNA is TGTGCCAGCAGCCCCAGGGACAGGATCTCTGGAAACACCATATATTTT.

The CDR3 protein is CASSQVYPSLEQYF. The CDR3 coding sequence is TGTGCCAGCAGCCAAGTTTATCCGTCTCTCGAGCAGTACTTC. The chain combines TRBV14 with TRBJ2-7; D remains unclear. The CDR3 contains 14 residues. V was clipped by 1 base and J by 6 bases, with 13 bases between them. Germline lookup yields CDR1 SGHDN and CDR2 FVKESK.

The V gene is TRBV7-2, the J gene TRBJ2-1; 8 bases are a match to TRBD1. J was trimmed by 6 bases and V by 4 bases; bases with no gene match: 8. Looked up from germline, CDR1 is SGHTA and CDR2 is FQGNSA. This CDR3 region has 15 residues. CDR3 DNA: TGTGCCAGCAGCTCGACTGGACAGGGTTCCAATGAGCAGTTCTTC. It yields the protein CASSSTGQGSNEQFF.

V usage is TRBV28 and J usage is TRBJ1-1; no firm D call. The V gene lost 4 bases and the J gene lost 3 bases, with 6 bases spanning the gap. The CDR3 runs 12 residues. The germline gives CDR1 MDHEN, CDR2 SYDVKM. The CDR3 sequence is CASSSSYTEAFF. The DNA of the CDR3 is TGTGCCAGCAGTTCGTCGTACACTGAAGCTTTCTTT.

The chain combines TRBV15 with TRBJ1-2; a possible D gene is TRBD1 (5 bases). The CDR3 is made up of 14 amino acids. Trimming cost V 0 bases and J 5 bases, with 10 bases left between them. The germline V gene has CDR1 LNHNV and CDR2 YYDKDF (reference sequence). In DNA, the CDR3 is TGTGCCACCAGCAGAGATGGAGGGGAATATGGCTACACCTTC. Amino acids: CATSRDGGEYGYTF.